This T cell receptor beta chain was found in a study of T cells in localized non-small cell lung cancer (dated by TCRdb to the early 2020s). For context, the study as a whole: The study analyzed T cell repertoires of about 230 early-stage NSCLC patients, comparing tumors and uninvolved tumor-adjacent lungs. NSCLC patients had a mean age of around 70 years, and around 130 were male and 85 to 110 female. The cohort comprised roughly 240 treatment-naïve NSCLC patients with resected, localized lung tumors. The full study reports these points: Because the study design was exploratory, TCR variables were selected using unadjusted p-values without false-discovery rate correction. Higher blood T cell density associated with longer overall survival, while higher adjacent-lung clonality associated with shorter survival. Uninvolved tumor-adjacent lung showed the highest T cell clonality, higher than tumor, which suggests more focused antigenic responses in the uninvolved tumor-adjacent lung. Because multi-region tumor sequencing was not performed, intratumor heterogeneity could not be ruled out. A median of roughly 60 of the top 100 tumor clones were detected in paired uninvolved adjacent lung, and under 30 of these tumor clones were also found among the top 100 clones of the paired uninvolved adjacent lung.

From its cysteine to its phenylalanine, the CDR3 spans 12 amino acids. CDR3 DNA is the only sequence kept; it has 36 bases, read in frame from the first base. For this chain, trimming is 11 bases at the V end and 6 bases at the J end, and the number of junction bases without a gene match is 9. Per the germline V gene, MNHNS is the CDR1 and SASEGT is the CDR2. At diagnosis, peripheral blood, uninvolved tumor-adjacent lung and tumor were collected and stored as a combination of fresh-frozen and FFPE material. Blood samples were analyzed as peripheral blood mononuclear cells for TCR repertoire profiling. TCR beta CDR3 regions were sequenced from DNA using the immunoSEQ Assay. As for the authors' bioinformatics: To compute T cell density, TCR beta template counts were normalized to usable DNA, which was estimated by amplifying housekeeping genes. The preseqR package was used to estimate richness by extrapolating to 400,000 templates for PBMC samples and to 120,000 templates for tissue samples. Clonality was defined by subtracting Pielou's evenness from one. Tissue-enriched TCRs were identified by differential abundance testing using productive amino-acid clonotypes, minimum total count 5 and alpha 0.1. The Jaccard Index and the Morisita Overlap Index were used to quantify repertoire overlap between compartments. TCR beta CDR3s were clustered by GLIPH together with public tetramer-defined viral CDR3s, and at least three viral sequences plus V-gene enrichment were required for viral motifs. What TCRdb holds here is the immuneACCESS table cut down to in-frame rearrangements. Part of the clones is not present; checked against another copy, under half of the missing clones reflect an unresolved V gene, and the others are unexplained. The V and J calls and the clone size are those of that table, but D and trimming were determined from the DNA. The sample table records 30,000 to 35,000 clones; roughly 90% of these occur just once. 4.2% of the sample lies in the top ten.

With respect to this clone: Its specific antigen is unknown. Per-base quality was not reported, and no clone a single base away is much larger than it.

The source was peripheral blood, collected before any cancer treatment. This clonotype was obtained from a woman between 35 and 75 years old with stage I lung adenocarcinoma. This chain is built from TRBV6-1 and TRBJ2-7; a stretch of 8 junction bases matches TRBD2. The DNA sequence follows: TGTGCCCACGGGGGGGGCGGTTGCGAGCAGTACTTC. Protein translation: CAHGGGGCEQYF.